These 28 T cell receptor beta chains share one sample of origin, sequenced in a study of vaccination and CD4 T cells after COVID-19. The Oncomine TCR Beta short-read assay sequenced DNA from cultured CD4+ T cells. TCRdb re-called the PCR reads through MiXCR, storing one row per CDR3 protein. The table records about 9,700 distinct CDR3 sequences, roughly 76% of them present only once. Their recognized antigens are unknown. Treatment here: approximately 11-day PBMC culture with coronavirus spike peptide pools or control peptides (ViraFEST assay). Sequenced material: CD4+ T cells from blood, cultured in vitro. The receptors were gathered from a human donor who had recovered from COVID-19.

J is TRBJ2-7 and V is TRBV6-5; TRBD2 aligns across 8 bases. Germline trimming cut 0 bases from V and 1 base from J; bases unmatched to any gene: 2. This CDR3 contains 15 residues. Per the germline V gene, CDR1 is MNHEY and CDR2 is SVGAGI. CDR3 DNA: TGTGCCAGCAGTTACTCACGGGGGGGGTCCTACGAGCAGTACTTC. It is translated as CASSYSRGGSYEQYF.

V is TRBV11-2 and J is TRBJ2-3, with TRBD2 as a possible D gene (6 bases). Germline V gives CDR1 SGHAT, CDR2 FQNNGV. CDR3 length: 14 amino acids. V lost 5 bases and J lost 2, with 11 bases in between. In DNA form, the CDR3 reads TGTGCCAGCAGCCCTCGGGACTTCACAGATACGCAGTATTTT. Its translation is CASSPRDFTDTQYF.

In this sample, this clonotype turned up once. The junction shows a germline mismatch at one end, possibly a read error. This chain links TRBV5-3 with TRBJ1-2; 7 nucleotides agree with TRBD1. TRBV5-3 is an ORF for which the function is uncertain. The CDR3 runs 14 residues. The CDR3 DNA sequence: TGTGCCAGCAGCTCCGTGGGGACAGCCTATGGCTACACCTTC. Translated, it gives CASSSVGTAYGYTF.

The chain combines TRBV28 with TRBJ1-2, with TRBD1 as a possible D gene (5 bases). The CDR3 is 18 amino acids. The V gene lost 3 bases and the J gene lost 0 bases, with 20 bases spanning the gap. The germline V gene has CDR1 MDHEN and CDR2 SYDVKM. The CDR3 spells CASSLEGGGGRANYGYTF. Written as DNA, the CDR3 is TGTGCCAGCAGTTTGGAGGGAGGTGGGGGTCGAGCTAACTATGGCTACACCTTC.

This chain joins TRBV19 and TRBJ1-5; D is uncertain. The CDR3 is 16 residues long. Per the germline V gene, CDR1 is LNHDA and CDR2 is SQIVND (reference sequence). V dropped 7 bases and J dropped 6 bases, with 22 bases sitting between them. CDR3 residues: CASKEGGGQDGQPQHF. DNA of the CDR3: TGTGCCAGTAAAGAAGGAGGAGGGCAGGATGGTCAGCCCCAGCATTTT.

The chain is built from TRBV20-1 and TRBJ2-5; 7 nucleotides agree with TRBD1. V trimming: 5 bases; J trimming: 2 bases; junction bases outside the gene matches: 5. This CDR3 is built from 13 residues. Germline CDR1 DFQATT, CDR2 SNEGSKA (reference sequence). The CDR3 coding sequence is TGCAGTGCTCCGGACAGGAGGCAAGAGACCCAGTACTTC. Translated, it gives CSAPDRRQETQYF.

The rearrangement joins TRBV6-1 to TRBJ1-2, with 8 bases fitting TRBD1. Germline-derived CDR1 and CDR2 are MNHNS and SASEGT. Trimming cost V 6 bases and J 14 bases; bases outside gene matches: 8. CDR3 size: 11 residues. CDR3 sequence (DNA): TGTGCCAGCAGATGCGAACAGGGGGAAACCTTC. Protein: CASRCEQGETF.

The genes are TRBV28 and TRBJ2-5; the match to TRBD2 covers 10 bases. Germline trimming cut 5 bases from V and 2 bases from J; bases unmatched to any gene: 8. Germline values: CDR1 MDHEN, CDR2 SYDVKM. The CDR3 extends over 16 amino acids. CDR3 protein: CASSSSGRRAQETQYF. CDR3 DNA sequence: TGTGCCAGCAGTAGTAGCGGGAGGAGGGCTCAAGAGACCCAGTACTTC.

The chain recombines TRBV7-2 with TRBJ2-7, with D possibly being TRBD1 (6 bases). Germline-derived CDR1 and CDR2 are SGHTA and FQGNSA. V lost 4 bases and J lost 4, with 17 bases in between. The CDR3 spans 15 residues. CDR3 bases: TGTGCCAGCAGCTCTGCCTCGGGACAACAATACGAGCAGTACTTC. Translating gives CASSSASGQQYEQYF.

V gene TRBV10-2 combines with J gene TRBJ2-5; D remains unclear. V gave up 7 bases and J gave up 4 bases, with 13 bases separating them. The CDR3 has 13 residues. Germline CDR1 is WSHSY and CDR2 is SAAADI. The CDR3 loop is CASTQQLRETQYF. As DNA, the CDR3 is TGCGCCAGCACCCAGCAGTTACGAGAGACCCAGTACTTC.

J is TRBJ1-2 and V is TRBV24-1; D is perhaps TRBD1 (6 bases). CDR1 is KGHDR, CDR2 SFDVKD, per germline. Trimming stripped 1 base from V and 5 bases from J, with 13 bases between. The CDR3 totals 15 residues. The CDR3: CATSDLNRVDYGYTF. CDR3 DNA: TGTGCCACCAGTGATTTAAACAGGGTCGATTATGGCTACACCTTC.

The J gene is TRBJ1-1, the V gene TRBV20-1; a weak D match, TRBD1 (5 bases). CDR3 length equals 14 residues. CDR1 DFQATT and CDR2 SNEGSKA come from the germline V gene (reference sequence). Between the trimmed V and J ends, which lost 1 base and 0 bases, there was a span of 9 bases. The CDR3 region is CSARAGRMNTEAFF. In nucleotides, the CDR3 is TGCAGTGCTAGAGCGGGACGGATGAACACTGAAGCTTTCTTT.

The chain couples TRBV7-2 to TRBJ2-5; 10 bases map to TRBD2. There are 16 residues in the CDR3. Trimming cost V 1 base and J 6 bases; bases outside gene matches: 8. CDR1 and CDR2 from the germline V gene are SGHTA and FQGNSA. The CDR3 DNA follows: TGTGCCAGCAGCTTAGATGGGACTAGCGTCTGGAAGACCCAGTACTTC. It is translated as CASSLDGTSVWKTQYF. Full variable domain (remainder filled in from reference TRBV7-2 and TRBJ2-5): GAGVSQSPSNKVTEKGKDVELRCDPISGHTALYWYRQSLGQGLEFLIYFQGNSAPDKSGLPSDRFSAERTGGSVSTLTIQRTQQEDSAVYLCASSLDGTSVWKTQYFGPGTRLLVL.

The V gene is TRBV7-2, the J gene TRBJ2-2; 8 positions match TRBD2. This CDR3 region has 16 residues. V trimming: 1 base; J trimming: 7 bases; junction bases outside the gene matches: 8. Germline V gene sequence: CDR1 SGHTA, CDR2 FQGNSA. CDR3 residues: CASSLVSFAGGGELFF. The DNA for the CDR3 is TGTGCCAGCAGCTTAGTGTCGTTCGCGGGAGGCGGGGAGCTGTTTTTT.

This sequence joins TRBV7-8 and TRBJ1-1; perhaps TRBD1 as D (6 bases). This CDR3 is built from 17 residues. CDR1 is SGHVS and CDR2 is FQNEAQ in the germline V gene. The ends were cut back, 4 bases at V and 1 base at J, with 19 bases in the middle. The CDR3 DNA reads as TGTGCCAGCAGCTCGCTCCCCCCCGGGACAAAGAACACTGAAGCTTTCTTT. Translation gives CASSSLPPGTKNTEAFF. The variable domain in full, with the rest retrieved from reference TRBV7-8 and TRBJ1-1, is GAGVSQSPRYKVAKRGQDVALRCDPISGHVSLFWYQQALGQGPEFLTYFQNEAQLDKSGLPSDRFFAERPEGSVSTLKIQRTQQEDSAVYLCASSSLPPGTKNTEAFFGQGTRLTVV.

The gene calls are TRBV24-1 and TRBJ1-5; 8 bases match TRBD1. V was pared by 7 bases and J by 2 bases, with 6 bases of the junction left unmatched. CDR3 length: 15 amino acids. The germline V gene encodes CDR1 KGHDR and CDR2 SFDVKD. CDR3 sequence: CATRWTGNGNQPQHF. The CDR3 DNA sequence: TGTGCCACCAGATGGACAGGGAATGGCAATCAGCCCCAGCATTTT.

The rearrangement uses TRBV14 and TRBJ2-5; 10 bases align to TRBD1. CDR1 is SGHDN, CDR2 FVKESK, per germline. Trimming took 5 bases from V and 5 from J; bases not matched to a gene: 8. The CDR3 loop spans 15 amino acids. This CDR3 reads CASSSRTGGKETQYF. CDR3 sequence (DNA): TGTGCCAGCAGCTCCCGGACAGGGGGTAAGGAGACCCAGTACTTC.

The chain uses TRBV28 and TRBJ2-7; TRBD1 might be the D (5 bases). CDR1 is MDHEN and CDR2 is SYDVKM in the germline V gene. Deletions cut 4 bases from V and 9 bases from J, with 16 bases between. CDR3 size: 13 residues. The CDR3 region is CASSWQGRPGQYF. The DNA for the CDR3 is TGTGCCAGCAGTTGGCAGGGCCGTCCGGGGCAGTACTTC.

The V call is TRBV20-1, the J call TRBJ1-1, with 7 bases aligning to TRBD1. This CDR3 has 15 residues. Trimming cost V 0 bases and J 4 bases; bases outside gene matches: 8. The germline V gene has CDR1 DFQATT and CDR2 SNEGSKA (reference sequence). The CDR3 DNA follows: TGCAGTGCTAGAGATGATATCAGGGGGAGCACTGAAGCTTTCTTT. Translating gives CSARDDIRGSTEAFF.

The gene calls are TRBV12-3 or TRBV12-4 and TRBJ1-2; the D gene is possibly TRBD1 (5 bases). V lost 1 base, J lost 7 bases, and 10 bases lay in between. There are 13 residues in the CDR3. The CDR3 sequence is CASSLGGVPGYTF. The DNA for the CDR3 is TGTGCCAGCAGTTTAGGGGGGGTCCCTGGCTACACCTTC.

The chain couples TRBV6-2 or TRBV6-3 to TRBJ2-5; 10 bases agree with TRBD2. This CDR3 is 16 amino acids long. CDR1 MNHEY and CDR2 SVGEGT come from the germline V gene. J gave up 5 bases and V 6 bases, and 12 bases lay outside the gene matches. The CDR3 coding sequence is TGTGCCAGCAGCTTCTCCCAGCGGGGGGGCCGGGAGACCCAGTACTTC. Residues: CASSFSQRGGRETQYF.

The V gene is TRBV20-1, the J gene TRBJ1-5; 7 bases line up with TRBD1. CDR3 length equals 14 residues. V lost 1 base, J lost 2 bases, and 2 bases stayed unmatched. Germline assignment: CDR1 DFQATT and CDR2 SNEGSKA (reference sequence). Here the CDR3 DNA reads TGCAGTGCTAGAGCCGGACAGGGCAATCAGCCCCAGCATTTT. This encodes CSARAGQGNQPQHF.

The chain carries TRBV11-2 and TRBJ1-1, with no clear D. Germline CDR1 is SGHAT and CDR2 is FQNNGV. This CDR3 spans 15 amino acids. Trimming took off 0 bases at V and 10 bases at J, with 18 bases between the two ends. The CDR3 sequence: CASSLEFGRRIGAFF. In nucleotides, the CDR3 is TGTGCCAGCAGCTTAGAATTCGGTCGAAGGATAGGAGCTTTCTTT.

In its sample, this clonotype was seen once. The chain is built from TRBV29-1 and TRBJ2-1; 7 bases map to TRBD1. From germline, CDR1 is SQVTM and CDR2 ANQGSEA. The CDR3 has 16 amino acids. V trimming: 0 bases; J trimming: 6 bases; junction bases outside the gene matches: 11. CDR3 DNA sequence: TGCAGCGTTGAAGATCCGAACAGGGGATGGGGCAATGAGCAGTTCTTC. It specifies CSVEDPNRGWGNEQFF.

The chain recombines TRBV7-9 with TRBJ1-1, with D possibly being TRBD1 (5 bases). This CDR3 region has 13 residues. The germline V and J ends were trimmed by 0 bases and 8 bases, with 10 bases remaining between them. Germline assignment: CDR1 SEHNR and CDR2 FQNEAQ (reference sequence). CDR3 in amino acids: CASSLADTAEAFF. CDR3 nucleotide sequence: TGTGCCAGCAGCTTAGCGGACACGGCCGAAGCTTTCTTT.

This chain connects TRBV29-1 to TRBJ2-3, with D possibly TRBD2 on 7 matching bases. The V end lost 7 bases, the J end lost 4 bases, and 18 bases lay between the germline ends. The CDR3 is 14 amino acids. The germline CDR1 and CDR2 sequences are SQVTM and ANQGSEA. The CDR3 region is CSALNTGRADTQYF. The CDR3 region has the DNA TGCAGCGCTCTTAACACAGGGAGGGCAGATACGCAGTATTTT.

The rearrangement uses TRBV20-1 and TRBJ2-3; maybe TRBD2 (5 bases). Germline values: CDR1 DFQATT, CDR2 SNEGSKA (reference sequence). The length of the CDR3 is 14 residues. Trimming left V 5 bases short and J 1 base short, with 13 bases between. CDR3 nucleotide sequence: TGCAGTGCTCTAAGCGGAGAGGGCACAGATACGCAGTATTTT. The encoded protein is CSALSGEGTDTQYF.

This chain joins TRBV12-3 or TRBV12-4 and TRBJ2-5; TRBD2 is a possible D gene (6 bases). The CDR3 has 14 residues. Trimming left V 1 base short and J 4 bases short, with 10 bases between. The CDR3 coding sequence is TGTGCCAGCAGTTTAGTACTAGCATCAGAGACCCAGTACTTC. It codes for CASSLVLASETQYF.